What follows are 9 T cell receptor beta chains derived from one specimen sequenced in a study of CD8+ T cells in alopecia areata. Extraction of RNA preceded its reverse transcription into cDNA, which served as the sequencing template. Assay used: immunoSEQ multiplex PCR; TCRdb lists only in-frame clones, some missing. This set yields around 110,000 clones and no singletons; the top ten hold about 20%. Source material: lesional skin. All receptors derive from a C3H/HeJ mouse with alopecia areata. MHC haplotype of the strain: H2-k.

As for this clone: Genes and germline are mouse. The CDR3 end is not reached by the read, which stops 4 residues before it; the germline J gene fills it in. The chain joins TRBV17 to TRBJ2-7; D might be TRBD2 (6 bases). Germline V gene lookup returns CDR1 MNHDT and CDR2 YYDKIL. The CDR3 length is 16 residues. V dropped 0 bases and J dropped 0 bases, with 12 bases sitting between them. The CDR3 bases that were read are TGTGCTAGCAGTAGAGATCTCTGGGGAAGCTCCTAT. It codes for CASSRDLWGSSY. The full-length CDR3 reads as CASSRDLWGSSYEQYF.

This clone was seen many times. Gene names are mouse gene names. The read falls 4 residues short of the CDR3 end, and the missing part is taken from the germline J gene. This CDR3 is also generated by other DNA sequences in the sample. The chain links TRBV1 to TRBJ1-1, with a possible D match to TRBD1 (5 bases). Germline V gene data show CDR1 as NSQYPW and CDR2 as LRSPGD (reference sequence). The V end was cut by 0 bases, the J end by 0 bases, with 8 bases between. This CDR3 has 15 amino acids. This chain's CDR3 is CTCSADGRANTEVFF. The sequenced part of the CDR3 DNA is TGCACCTGCAGTGCAGATGGCAGGGCAAACACA.

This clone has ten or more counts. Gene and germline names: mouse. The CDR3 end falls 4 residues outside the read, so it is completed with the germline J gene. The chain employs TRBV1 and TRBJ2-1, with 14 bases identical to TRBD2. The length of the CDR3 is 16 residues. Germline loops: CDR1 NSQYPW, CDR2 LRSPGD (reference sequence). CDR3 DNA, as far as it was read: TGCACCTGCAGTGGGGGACTGGGGGGGCGCGGGGCT. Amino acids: CTCSGGLGGRGA. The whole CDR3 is CTCSGGLGGRGAEQFF. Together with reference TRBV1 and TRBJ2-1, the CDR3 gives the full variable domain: VTLLEQNPRWRLVPRGQAVNLRCILKNSQYPWMSWYQQDLQKQLQWLFTLRSPGDKEVKSLPGADYLATRVTDTELRLQVANMSQGRTLYCTCSGGLGGRGAEQFFGPGTRLTVL.

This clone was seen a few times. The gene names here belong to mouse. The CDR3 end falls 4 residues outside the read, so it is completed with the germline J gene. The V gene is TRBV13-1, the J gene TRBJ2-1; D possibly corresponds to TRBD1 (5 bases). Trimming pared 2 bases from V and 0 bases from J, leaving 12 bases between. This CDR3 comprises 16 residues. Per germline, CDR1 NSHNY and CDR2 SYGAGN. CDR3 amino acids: CASSEPPTVNYAEQFF. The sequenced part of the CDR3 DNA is TGTGCCAGCAGTGAGCCCCCGACAGTTAACTATGCT.

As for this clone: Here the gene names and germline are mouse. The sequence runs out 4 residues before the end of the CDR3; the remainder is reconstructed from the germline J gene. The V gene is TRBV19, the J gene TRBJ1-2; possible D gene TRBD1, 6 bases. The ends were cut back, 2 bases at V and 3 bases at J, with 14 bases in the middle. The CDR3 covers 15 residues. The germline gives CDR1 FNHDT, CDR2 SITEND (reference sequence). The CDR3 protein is CASSIREGEDSDYTF. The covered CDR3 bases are TGTGCCAGCAGTATCAGGGAGGGGGAGGACTCC.

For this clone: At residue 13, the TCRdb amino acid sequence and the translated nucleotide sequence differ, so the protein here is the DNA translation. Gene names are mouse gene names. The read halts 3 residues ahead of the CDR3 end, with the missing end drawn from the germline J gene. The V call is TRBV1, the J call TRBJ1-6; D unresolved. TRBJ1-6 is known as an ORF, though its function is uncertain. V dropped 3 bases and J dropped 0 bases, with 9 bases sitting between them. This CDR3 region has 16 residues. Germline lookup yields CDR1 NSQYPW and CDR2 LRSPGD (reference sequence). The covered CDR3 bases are TGCACCTGCAGTGCTAAGTGGGGTTCCTATAATTCGCCC. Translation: CTCSAKWGSYNSP. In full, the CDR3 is CTCSAKWGSYNSPLYF.

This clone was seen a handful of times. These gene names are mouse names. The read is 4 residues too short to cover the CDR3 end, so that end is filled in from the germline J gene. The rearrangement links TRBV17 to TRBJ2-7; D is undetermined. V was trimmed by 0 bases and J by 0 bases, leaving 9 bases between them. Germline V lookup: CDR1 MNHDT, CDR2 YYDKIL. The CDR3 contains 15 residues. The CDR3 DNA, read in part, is TGTGCTAGCAGTAGAGATCTGGCCAGCTCCTAT. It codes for CASSRDLASSY. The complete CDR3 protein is CASSRDLASSYEQYF.

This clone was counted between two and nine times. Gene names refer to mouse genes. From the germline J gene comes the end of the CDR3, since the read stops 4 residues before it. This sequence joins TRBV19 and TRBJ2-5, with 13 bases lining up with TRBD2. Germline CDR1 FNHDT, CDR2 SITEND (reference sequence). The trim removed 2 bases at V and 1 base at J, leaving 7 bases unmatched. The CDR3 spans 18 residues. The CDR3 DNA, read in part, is TGTGCCAGCAGTATCTGGACTGGGGGGGCGCGAGACCAAGAC. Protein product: CASSIWTGGARDQD. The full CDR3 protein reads CASSIWTGGARDQDTQYF.

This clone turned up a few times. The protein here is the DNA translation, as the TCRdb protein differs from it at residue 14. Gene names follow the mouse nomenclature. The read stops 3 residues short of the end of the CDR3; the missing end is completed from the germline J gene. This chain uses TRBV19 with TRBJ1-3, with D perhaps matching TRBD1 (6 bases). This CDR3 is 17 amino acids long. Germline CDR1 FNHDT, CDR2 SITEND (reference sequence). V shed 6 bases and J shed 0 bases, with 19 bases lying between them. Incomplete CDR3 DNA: TGTGCCAGCACCATTCTAGACAGGCCCAATTCTGGAAATACG. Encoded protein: CASTILDRPNSGNT. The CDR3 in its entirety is CASTILDRPNSGNTLYF.